Listed here is a single TCR beta chain. Original methodology: Nucleated cell counts were estimated from reference gene primer amplification. The data were produced by immunoSEQ multiplex PCR, yet TCRdb's version contains in-frame clones alone and is incomplete. Clone size and the V and J calls come from that table; the DNA yielded D and trimming. The data show more than 200,000 clones, approximately 82% seen once. This sample stems from a study of blood T cell repertoires in COVID-19. Study-wide background: There were acute and convalescent COVID-19 samples, and they came from the United States, Italy and Spain. Sample material is recorded as cDNA or gDNA derived from T cells, B-cell-depleted T cells, or PBMCs.

The V gene end was trimmed by 6 bases and the J gene end by 13 bases; junction bases not matched to a gene: 11. This CDR3 contains 14 residues. CDR1 is MGHDK, CDR2 SYGVNS, per germline. This clonotype was obtained from a woman aged 45 to 65 with acute or convalescent COVID-19. This chain links TRBV25-1 with TRBJ2-1, with 11 positions matching TRBD1. The sample consisted of peripheral blood. CDR3 in amino acids: CASRGRTGGIYQFF. As DNA, the CDR3 is TGTGCCAGCAGGGGACGGACAGGGGGCATTTACCAGTTCTTC. Combining the CDR3 with reference TRBV25-1 and TRBJ2-1 gives the whole variable domain EADIYQTPRYLVIGTGKKITLECSQTMGHDKMYWYQQDPGMELHLIHYSYGVNSTEKGDLSSESTVSRIRTEHFPLTLESARPSHTSQYLCASRGRTGGIYQFFGPGTRLTVL.